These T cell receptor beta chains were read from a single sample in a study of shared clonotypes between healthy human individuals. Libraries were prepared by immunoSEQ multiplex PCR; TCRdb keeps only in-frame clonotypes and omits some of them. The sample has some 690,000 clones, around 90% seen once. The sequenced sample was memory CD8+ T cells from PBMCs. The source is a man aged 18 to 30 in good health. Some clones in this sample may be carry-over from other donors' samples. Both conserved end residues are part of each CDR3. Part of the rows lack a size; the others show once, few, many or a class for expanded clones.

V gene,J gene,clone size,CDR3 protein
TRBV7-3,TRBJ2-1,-,CASSLKGTPSQSSYNEQFF
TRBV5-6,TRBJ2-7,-,CASSLRRTSAIYEQYF
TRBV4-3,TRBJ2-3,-,CASSQDPGRVDTQYF
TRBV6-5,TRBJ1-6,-,CASSYSGEGTSPLHF
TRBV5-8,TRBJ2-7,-,CASSFRTSGIYEQYF
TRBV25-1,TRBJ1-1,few,CASSEGGTEAFF
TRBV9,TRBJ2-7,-,CASSVGGRSYEQYF
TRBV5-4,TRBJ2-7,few,CATAPDRASYEQYF
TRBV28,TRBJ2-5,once,CASRRLAGFQETQYF
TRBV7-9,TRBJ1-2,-,CASSLGATGFGANYGYTF
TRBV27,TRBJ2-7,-,CASSSIPGTYSSYEQYF
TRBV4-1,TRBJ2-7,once,CASSQVSSYEQYF
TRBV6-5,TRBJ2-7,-,CASSLLAERQDEQYF
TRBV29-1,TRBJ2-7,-,CSVEGAGTGGPYEQYF
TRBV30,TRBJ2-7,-,CAWRRGSSYEQYF
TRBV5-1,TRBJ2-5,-,CASKKGQGLQETQYF
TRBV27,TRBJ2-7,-,CASSRRAVYEQYF
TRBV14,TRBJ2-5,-,CASSQEVFETQYF
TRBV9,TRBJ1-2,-,CASSVAGRTYGYTF
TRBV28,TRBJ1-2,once,CASSPQSGGPYGYTF
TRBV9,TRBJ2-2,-,CASSAGGAGELFF
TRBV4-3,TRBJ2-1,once,CASSQDPSGRGYEQFF
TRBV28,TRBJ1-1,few,CASGLWTIEAFF
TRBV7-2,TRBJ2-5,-,CASRDRGEETQYF
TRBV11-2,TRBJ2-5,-,CASSLAGDLRTQYF
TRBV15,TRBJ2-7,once,CATSREGRSSYEQYF
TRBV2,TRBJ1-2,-,CARTPGQGVPYGYTF
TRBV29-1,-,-,CSVLSLLASRTYEQYF
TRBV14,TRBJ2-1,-,CASSQGVGWPPINEQFF
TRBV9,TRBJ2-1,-,CASSHTGDDEQFF
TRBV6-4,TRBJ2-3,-,CASSDSVGRSTDTQYF
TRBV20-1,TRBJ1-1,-,CSAINTEAFF
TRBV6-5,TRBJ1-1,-,CASGPGAAEAFF
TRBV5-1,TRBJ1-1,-,CASSLGGNEAFF
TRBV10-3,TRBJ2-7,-,CAISGGTGDFYEQYF
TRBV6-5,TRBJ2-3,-,CASSHDRATDTQYF
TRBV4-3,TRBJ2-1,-,CASSPGTSFYNEQFF
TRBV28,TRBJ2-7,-,CASRTTGTYYEQYF
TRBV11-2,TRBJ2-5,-,CASSFSGGEETQYF
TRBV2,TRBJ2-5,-,CASSESGRRWETQYF
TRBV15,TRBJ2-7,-,CATSKPPRGPLEQYF
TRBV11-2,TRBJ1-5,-,CASSFTSSNQPQHF
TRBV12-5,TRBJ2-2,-,CASGRLGQGAGELFF
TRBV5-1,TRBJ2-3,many,CASSSRRGPADTQYF
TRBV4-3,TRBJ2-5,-,CASSQRGGPETQYF
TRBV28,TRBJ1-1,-,CASSFYRGPTEAFF
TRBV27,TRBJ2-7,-,CASSLLREYEQYF
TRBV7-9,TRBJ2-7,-,CASSSQPQTLSYEQYF
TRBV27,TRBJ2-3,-,CASSFLGAFADTQYF
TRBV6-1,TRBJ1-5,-,CASRESGQPQHF
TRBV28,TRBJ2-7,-,CASSTWVASGKYEQYF
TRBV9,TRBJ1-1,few,CASSVGWGPNTEAFF
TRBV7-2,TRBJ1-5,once,CASSLIRSIAQPQHF
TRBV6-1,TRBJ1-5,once,CASSELTPYSNQPQHF
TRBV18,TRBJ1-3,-,CASSPQGEPHNTIYF
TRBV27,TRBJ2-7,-,CASAPLGQGSYEQYF
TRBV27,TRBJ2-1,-,CASSPGQGMGNEQFF